The entry below describes one T cell receptor (beta chain). The antigen is unknown. The data originate from a study of OX40 agonist ivuxolimab in advanced cancers. For the study at large: Ivuxolimab doses were 0.01, 0.1, 0.3, 1.5, 3 or 10 mg/kg every 2 weeks.

General study results and limits: No determination was made of the antigen specificity of the expanded peripheral T cells. The average count of expanded clones was higher among CD8+ T cells than among CD4+.

Produced via immunoSEQ multiplex PCR; TCRdb's table is partial and in-frame only. The profile shows 15,000 to 20,000 clones, around 86% of them singletons. The germline V gene has CDR1 SGDLS and CDR2 YYNGEE. Germline trimming cut 2 bases from V and 1 base from J; bases unmatched to any gene: 1. The CDR3 is made up of 15 amino acids. The sample in question was CD4+ or CD8+ T cells sorted from blood, obtained in a trial of the OX40 agonist ivuxolimab. The chain links TRBV9 to TRBJ2-2, with 8 bases matching TRBD1. This receptor was obtained from an adult with an advanced solid tumor such as melanoma, head and neck, liver or kidney cancer. CDR3 sequence: CASSVGTGNTGELFF. For the CDR3, the DNA is TGTGCCAGCAGCGTTGGGACAGGGAACACCGGGGAGCTGTTTTTT.